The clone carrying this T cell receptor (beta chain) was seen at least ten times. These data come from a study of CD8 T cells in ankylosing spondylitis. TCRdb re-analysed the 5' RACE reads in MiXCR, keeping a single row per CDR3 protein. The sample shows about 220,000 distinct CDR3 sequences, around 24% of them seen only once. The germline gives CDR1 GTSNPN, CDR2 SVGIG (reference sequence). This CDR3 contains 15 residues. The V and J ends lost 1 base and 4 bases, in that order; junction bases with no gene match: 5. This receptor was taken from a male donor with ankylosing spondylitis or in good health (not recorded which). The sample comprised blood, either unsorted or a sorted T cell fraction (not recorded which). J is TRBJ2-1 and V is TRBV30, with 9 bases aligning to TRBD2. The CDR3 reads CAWSELAGKYNEQFF. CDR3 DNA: TGTGCCTGGAGTGAGCTAGCGGGAAAATACAATGAGCAGTTCTTC.